These 9 T cell receptor beta chains were sequenced from one sample in a study of T cell responses to AZD1222 COVID-19 vaccine (dated by TCRdb to the early 2020s). Libraries were prepared through the immunoSEQ multiplex PCR assay. The immuneACCESS repertoire file appears here via TCRdb, limited to in-frame rearrangements. These files lack a portion of the clones; in checked studies, under half of the deficit traces to unresolved V genes, and the cause of the others is not known. Recorded for this sample are around 140,000 clones; around 85% of them occurred a single time. The ten most abundant clones make up approximately 8% of the sample. This specimen's time point label, per the study, means: about 28 days (+/-7) after the second vaccine dose. Sample treatment or condition, as interpreted from the label and publication: meningococcal conjugate vaccine given as trial control. Sequencing was performed on peripheral blood, taken 28 days after the second dose of the MenACWY control vaccine. Source of these receptors: an adult who received the MenACWY meningococcal vaccine as a control.

This clone has a single count. The rearrangement uses TRBV25-1 and TRBJ1-6, with D perhaps TRBD1 (5 bases). The germline V gene encodes CDR1 MGHDK and CDR2 SYGVNS. V was clipped by 0 bases and J by 4 bases, with 7 bases between them. The CDR3 length is 15 residues. The CDR3 loop reads CASSEYGGYNSPLHF. CDR3 sequence (DNA): TGTGCCAGCAGTGAATATGGGGGATATAATTCACCCCTCCACTTT.

The V and J genes are TRBV19 and TRBJ1-1; D uncertain. V lost 4 bases, J lost 1 base, and 13 bases lay in between. The CDR3 loop spans 15 amino acids. In germline, CDR1 is LNHDA, CDR2 SQIVND (reference sequence). DNA of the CDR3: TGTGCCAGTAGTACGGGCCGTTCTGAGAACACTGAAGCTTTCTTT. Its translation: CASSTGRSENTEAFF. Full variable domain (missing parts from reference TRBV19 and TRBJ1-1): DGGITQSPKYLFRKEGQNVTLSCEQNLNHDAMYWYRQDPGQGLRLIYYSQIVNDFQKGDIAEGYSVSREKKESFPLTVTSAQKNPTAFYLCASSTGRSENTEAFFGQGTRLTVV.

This clone showed up just a few times. The chain couples TRBV18 to TRBJ1-3; D call uncertain. CDR1 and CDR2 (germline): KGHSH, LQKENI. V gave up 5 bases and J gave up 0 bases, with 17 bases separating them. The CDR3 consists of 17 residues. The CDR3 region is CASSSFRAANSGNTIYF. The DNA of the CDR3 is TGTGCCAGCTCATCTTTCCGGGCCGCTAACTCTGGAAACACCATATATTTT.

This clone was seen more than once but under ten times. The V and J genes are TRBV4-1 and TRBJ2-5, with 7 bases lining up with TRBD2. The trim removed 0 bases at V and 7 bases at J, leaving 8 bases unmatched. The CDR3 consists of 15 residues. Germline lookup yields CDR1 MGHRA and CDR2 YSYEKL. Here the CDR3 reads CASSQDRRGGVTQYF. The CDR3 coding sequence is TGCGCCAGCAGCCAAGATCGCCGGGGAGGGGTGACCCAGTACTTC.

The V and J genes are TRBV11-2 and TRBJ1-4, with D unclear. The CDR3 is 15 amino acids. V lost 5 bases, J lost 5 bases, and 15 bases lay in between. Germline assignment: CDR1 SGHAT and CDR2 FQNNGV. In DNA, the CDR3 is TGTGCCAGCAGCCCTCGGACGAATCGAAATGAAAAACTGTTTTTT. Protein sequence: CASSPRTNRNEKLFF.

The chain is built from TRBV6-2 or TRBV6-3 and TRBJ2-3, with a weak D call TRBD1 (5 bases). V dropped 4 bases and J dropped 8 bases, with 19 bases sitting between them. The length of the CDR3 is 15 residues. Germline V gene lookup returns CDR1 MNHEY and CDR2 SVGEGT. CDR3 loop: CASSFLQQAVATQYF. The CDR3 DNA sequence: TGTGCCAGCAGTTTCCTACAACAGGCGGTTGCTACGCAGTATTTT.

V and J are TRBV24-1 and TRBJ2-1, with TRBD2 matching over 12 bases. The V gene's germline CDR1 is KGHDR and CDR2 SFDVKD. Trimming cost V 3 bases and J 10 bases; bases outside gene matches: 3. This CDR3 has 14 amino acids. CDR3 residues: CATSDHTSGREQFF. For the CDR3, the DNA is TGTGCCACCAGTGATCATACTAGCGGGAGGGAGCAGTTCTTC.

J is TRBJ1-1 and V is TRBV7-3, with a weak D call TRBD1 (5 bases). The V end lost 3 bases, the J end lost 5 bases, and 10 bases lay between the germline ends. The V gene's germline CDR1 is SGHTA and CDR2 FQGTGA. CDR3 length equals 13 residues. The CDR3 region has the DNA TGTGCCAGCAGCTTGGGGGGGAAAACTGAAGCTTTCTTT. It translates to CASSLGGKTEAFF. Supplemented by reference TRBV7-3 and TRBJ1-1, the full variable domain reads GAGVSQTPSNKVTEKGKYVELRCDPISGHTALYWYRQSLGQGPEFLIYFQGTGAADDSGLPNDRFFAVRPEGSVSTLKIQRTERGDSAVYLCASSLGGKTEAFFGQGTRLTVV.

CDR3 protein: CASSLRDNSPLHF. The CDR3 region has the DNA TGTGCCAGCAGCTTAAGGGATAATTCACCCCTCCACTTT. The chain recombines TRBV7-3 with TRBJ1-6; D call uncertain. V was clipped by 1 base and J by 5 bases, with 3 bases between them. Germline V CDR1 and CDR2: SGHTA, FQGTGA. The CDR3 has 13 amino acids.